The text below deals with one T cell receptor beta chain. Its antigen is not known. TCR subtype-specific primers in iRepertoire multiplex PCR prepared libraries for bulk and single-cell sequencing. Multiplex PCR targeting V, D and J genes made bulk TCR beta libraries. One entry per CDR3 protein, without DNA, is what TCRdb gives after re-calling the multiplex PCR reads. The table lists around 4,200 distinct CDR3 sequences. Carbamazepine had induced Stevens-Johnson syndrome or toxic epidermal necrolysis in the sequenced donors. Peripheral blood was from CBZ-SJS/TEN patients: about 5 Han Chinese, about 6 European. The entry originates in a study of T cells in severe cutaneous drug reactions. About the research overall: Patients in acute or recovery stage gave blister fluids/cells and PBMC. Study results and caveats: A public TCRbeta CDR3 appeared in all seven CBZ-SJS/TEN blister samples, averaging roughly 14%.

This CDR3 is 13 amino acids long. Germline V gene sequence: CDR1 LGHNA, CDR2 YSLEER. The receptor comes from a human donor with Stevens-Johnson syndrome, a severe cutaneous drug reaction. Sequenced material: PBMCs. The chain couples TRBV4-3 to TRBJ2-3; the TRBD1 assignment by TCRdb is unverifiable without DNA. The CDR3 protein is CASSSDRGDTQYF.